Listed below are T cell receptor beta chains from one sample, sequenced in a study of blood T cell repertoires in COVID-19. The data were produced by immunoSEQ multiplex PCR, yet TCRdb's version contains in-frame clones alone and is incomplete. The sample holds nearly 200,000 clones, about 80% seen once. Source material: peripheral blood. These receptors originate from a human donor with acute or convalescent COVID-19. The donor label of this sample is uncertain. Both conserved end residues are part of each CDR3. Each record gives: clone size, D gene, V gene, J gene, CDR3 DNA, CDR3 protein. A D gene is named only where the DNA matches it firmly. Expanded clones get a size class; other rows say once, few or many, or leave the size out.

>few|-|TRBV12-2|TRBJ2-1
TGTGCAAGTCGCCCCCCTGGGGCCACCTACAATGAGCAGTTCTTC
CASRPPGATYNEQFF
>-|TRBD1|TRBV23-1|TRBJ2-6
TGCGCCAGCAGTCAAAACCGGGACAGGGCGTCGGGGGCCAACGTCCTGACTTTC
CASSQNRDRASGANVLTF
>-|-|TRBV3-1/TRBV3-2|TRBJ1-2
TGTGCCAGCAGCCAAGACAGGGCCCTAGGCTACACCTTC
CASSQDRALGYTF
>-|-|TRBV6-6|TRBJ2-3
TGTGCCAGCAGATCGGACACCTACAGACCAGATACGCAGTATTTT
CASRSDTYRPDTQYF
>-|TRBD1|TRBV18|TRBJ2-5
TGTGCCAGCTCCCGGACAGGGGGCGAGACCCAGTACTTC
CASSRTGGETQYF
>once|TRBD2|TRBV5-4|TRBJ2-2
TGTGCCAGCAGCTTGGAGGCGGGAGAAACCGGGGAGCTGTTTTTT
CASSLEAGETGELFF
>few|TRBD1|TRBV29-1|TRBJ1-2
TGCAGCGTCGGGACAGGGTTCGGCTACACCTTC
CSVGTGFGYTF
>-|-|TRBV5-4|TRBJ1-4
TGTGCCAGCAGCTTGGTTCCAGGGTATAATGAAAAACTGTTTTTT
CASSLVPGYNEKLFF
>few|-|TRBV4-3|TRBJ2-7
TGCGCCAGCAGCCAAGAGTGGGGCCCGGGAGCCTACGAGCAGTACTTC
CASSQEWGPGAYEQYF
>-|TRBD2|TRBV6-5|TRBJ2-7
TGTGCCAGCAGCCCAGAGCGGGACGCGGTGGAGCAGTACTTC
CASSPERDAVEQYF
>-|TRBD1|TRBV9|TRBJ1-4
TGTGCCAGCAGCCTGGACAGGGGGCACTCAACTAATGAAAAACTGTTTTTT
CASSLDRGHSTNEKLFF
>once|-|TRBV19|TRBJ2-1
TGTGCCAGTAGTATAACTAAAGGGGTTAGCAATGAGCAGTTCTTC
CASSITKGVSNEQFF
>once|TRBD2|TRBV7-3|TRBJ2-3
TGTGCCAGCAGCCTCCGGGAGCGGGGGGGTTTCACAGATACGCAGTATTTT
CASSLRERGGFTDTQYF
>-|TRBD1|TRBV6-5|TRBJ1-6
TGTGCCAGCTTTCCCCAGGGGGCGAGTAATTCACCCCTCCACTTT
CASFPQGASNSPLHF
>few|-|TRBV6-5|TRBJ2-1
TGTGCCAGCAGTTTGGACAACTACAATGAGCAGTTCTTC
CASSLDNYNEQFF
>-|TRBD1|TRBV7-9|TRBJ2-5
TGTGCCAGCAGCTCCACAGGGGAAGTGACCCAGTACTTC
CASSSTGEVTQYF
>-|-|TRBV11-2|TRBJ1-4
TGTGCCAGCAGCTTATCGGGAGGGGCCTTTAATGAAAAACTGTTTTTT
CASSLSGGAFNEKLFF
>-|TRBD1|TRBV15|TRBJ1-4
TGTGCCACCAGCCCTCCCGGGACAGGGGGCACTAATGAAAAACTGTTTTTT
CATSPPGTGGTNEKLFF
>-|TRBD1|TRBV5-5|TRBJ2-7
TGTGCCAGCAGATTTGACAGGGGGGTCCGCGAGCAGTACTTC
CASRFDRGVREQYF
>once|-|TRBV24-1|TRBJ2-7
TGTGCCACCAGTGATTCAACTGGGACAGAGCAGTACTTC
CATSDSTGTEQYF
>-|-|TRBV19|TRBJ1-6
TGTGCCAGCCGGGACGGGAGCTCCTATAATTCACCCCTCCACTTT
CASRDGSSYNSPLHF
>-|-|TRBV7-6|TRBJ2-1
TGTGCCAGCAGCTTAGAGGTAGGGGGGGCCCTAGGCAATGAGCAGTTCTTC
CASSLEVGGALGNEQFF
>-|TRBD1|TRBV6-1|TRBJ2-7
TGTGCCAGCAGTGACCCGTTCGGACAGGGTAGCAACGAGCAGTACTTC
CASSDPFGQGSNEQYF
>-|TRBD1|TRBV5-4|TRBJ1-4
TGTGCCAGCAGCCCCGGGGGACAGGGGTTTTCGGATGAAAAACTGTTTTTT
CASSPGGQGFSDEKLFF
>-|TRBD1|TRBV18|TRBJ1-1
TGTGCCAGCTCGACCCAGGAACAGGGGCGAGGTGAAGCTTTCTTT
CASSTQEQGRGEAFF
>-|-|TRBV11-2|TRBJ2-3
TGTGCCAGCAGCGCCCGGGGAGCCGGCACAGATACGCAGTATTTT
CASSARGAGTDTQYF
>-|TRBD2|TRBV29-1|TRBJ2-7
TGCAGCGTTGCGGCGGGGGGGGCCTCCTACGAGCAGTACTTC
CSVAAGGASYEQYF
>-|-|TRBV19|TRBJ1-3
TGTGCCAGTAGCTATCGACAGTCCTCTGGAAACACCATATATTTT
CASSYRQSSGNTIYF
>-|-|TRBV29-1|TRBJ2-5
TGCAGCGGCGGAGTGGAGACCCAGTACTTC
CSGGVETQYF
>-|-|TRBV5-1|TRBJ1-1
TGCGCCAGCAGCTTGGCTACTGAAGCTTTCTTT
CASSLATEAFF
>many|TRBD1|TRBV3-1/TRBV3-2|TRBJ1-2
TGTGCCAGCAGCCAAGCCCGGGACAGGCGCGGCTACACCTTC
CASSQARDRRGYTF
>once|-|TRBV7-9|TRBJ2-5
TGTGCCAGCAGCTTTTACACAGTTGCAGAGACCCAGTACTTC
CASSFYTVAETQYF